This TCR beta chain is drawn from a study of blood T cell repertoires in COVID-19. In the study overall: T cells, B-cell-depleted T cells, or PBMCs provided the cDNA or gDNA that served as material.

Looked up from germline, CDR1 is SGHDT and CDR2 is YYEEEE. This CDR3 comprises 15 residues. V was pared by 0 bases and J by 3 bases, with 2 bases of the junction left unmatched. Libraries were prepared by immunoSEQ multiplex PCR; TCRdb keeps only in-frame clonotypes and omits some of them. The repertoire includes roughly 30,000 clones, 90% to 95% of them detected once, and under 4% sits in the top ten. The sequenced material came from peripheral blood. The chain joins TRBV5-6 to TRBJ1-2; the match to TRBD1 covers 10 bases. The receptor comes from a man aged 55 to 69 with acute or convalescent COVID-19. For the CDR3, the DNA is TGTGCCAGCAGCTTGGAAGGACAGGGGGACTATGGCTACACCTTC. Amino acids: CASSLEGQGDYGYTF.